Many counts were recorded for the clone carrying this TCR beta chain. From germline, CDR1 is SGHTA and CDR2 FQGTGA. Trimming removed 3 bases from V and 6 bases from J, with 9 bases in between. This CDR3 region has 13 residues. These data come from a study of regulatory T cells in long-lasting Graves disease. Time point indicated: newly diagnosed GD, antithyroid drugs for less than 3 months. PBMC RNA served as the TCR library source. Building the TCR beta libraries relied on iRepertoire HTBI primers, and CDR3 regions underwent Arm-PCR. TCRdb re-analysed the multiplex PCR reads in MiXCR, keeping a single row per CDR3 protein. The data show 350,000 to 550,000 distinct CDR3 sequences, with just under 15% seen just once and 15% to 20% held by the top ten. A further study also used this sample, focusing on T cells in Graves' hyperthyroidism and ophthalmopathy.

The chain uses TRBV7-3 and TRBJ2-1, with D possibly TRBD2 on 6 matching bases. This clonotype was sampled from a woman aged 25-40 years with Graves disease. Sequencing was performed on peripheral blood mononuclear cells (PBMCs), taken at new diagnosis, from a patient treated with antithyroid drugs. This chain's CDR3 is CASSFSSANEQFF. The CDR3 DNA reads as TGTGCCAGCAGCTTCTCTAGCGCCAATGAGCAGTTCTTC.